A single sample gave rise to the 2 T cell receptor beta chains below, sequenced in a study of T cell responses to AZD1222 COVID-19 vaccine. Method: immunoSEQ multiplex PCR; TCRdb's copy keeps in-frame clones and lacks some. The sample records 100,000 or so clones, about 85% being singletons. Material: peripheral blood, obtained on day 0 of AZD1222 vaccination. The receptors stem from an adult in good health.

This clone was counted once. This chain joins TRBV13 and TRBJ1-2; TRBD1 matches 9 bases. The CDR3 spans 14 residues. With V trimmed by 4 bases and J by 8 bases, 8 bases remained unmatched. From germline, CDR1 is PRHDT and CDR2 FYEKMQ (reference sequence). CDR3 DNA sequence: TGTGCCAGCAGCTCCGGGACAGGGAGGAGCGGCTACACCTTC. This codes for CASSSGTGRSGYTF.

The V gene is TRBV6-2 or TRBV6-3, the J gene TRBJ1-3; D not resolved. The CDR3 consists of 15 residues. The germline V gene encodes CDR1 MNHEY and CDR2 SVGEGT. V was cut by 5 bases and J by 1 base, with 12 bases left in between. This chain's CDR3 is CASSQRKTSGNTIYF. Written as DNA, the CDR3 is TGTGCCAGCAGTCAACGGAAGACTTCTGGAAACACCATATATTTT.